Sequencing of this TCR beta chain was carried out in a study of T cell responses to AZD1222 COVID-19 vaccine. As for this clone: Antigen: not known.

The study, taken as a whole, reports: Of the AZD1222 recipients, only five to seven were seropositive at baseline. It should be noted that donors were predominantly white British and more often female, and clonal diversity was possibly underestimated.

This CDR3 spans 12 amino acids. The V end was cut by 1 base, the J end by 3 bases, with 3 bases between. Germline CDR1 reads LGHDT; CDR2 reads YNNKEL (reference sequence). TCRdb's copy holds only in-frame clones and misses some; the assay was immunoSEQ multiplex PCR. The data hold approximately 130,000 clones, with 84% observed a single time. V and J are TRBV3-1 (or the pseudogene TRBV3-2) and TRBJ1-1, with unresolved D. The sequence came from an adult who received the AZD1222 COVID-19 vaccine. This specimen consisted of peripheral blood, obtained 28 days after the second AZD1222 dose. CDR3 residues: CASSQVDTEAFF. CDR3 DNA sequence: TGTGCCAGCAGCCAAGTTGACACTGAAGCTTTCTTT.